A selection of T cell receptor beta chains follows, all from one sample in a study of beta chain features in type 1 diabetes. TCRdb's copy holds only in-frame clones and misses some; the assay was immunoSEQ multiplex PCR. The data show roughly 300,000 clones, with 11% to 15% seen just once and 5.5% to 7.5% held by the top ten. The sequenced sample was central memory CD4+ T cells from blood. These receptors originate from a man aged 25-45 years in good health. The CDR3 runs from the conserved cysteine through the conserved F or W. A D gene is named only where the DNA matches it firmly. Clone size appears in some rows only: once, few, many, or a class for an expanded clone.

d_call: NA; v_call: TRBV6-1; j_call: TRBJ1-1; clone_size: few; cdr3_nt: TGTGCCAGCAAGGGGCAGGGAACGAACACTGAAGCTTTCTTT; cdr3_aa: CASKGQGTNTEAFF
d_call: NA; v_call: TRBV16; j_call: TRBJ1-1; clone_size: few; cdr3_nt: TGTGCCAGCAGCCAACTTAGCCAGTTGAACACTGAAGCTTTCTTT; cdr3_aa: CASSQLSQLNTEAFF
d_call: TRBD1; v_call: TRBV6-1; j_call: TRBJ2-3; clone_size: NA; cdr3_nt: TGTGCCAGCACCGACCGACAGGGGGCGGGAGTTGTACAGTATTTT; cdr3_aa: CASTDRQGAGVVQYF
d_call: NA; v_call: TRBV7-2; j_call: TRBJ2-5; clone_size: NA; cdr3_nt: TGTGCCAGCACCCTGGGGGGTTTGGGACAAGAGACCCAGTACTTC; cdr3_aa: CASTLGGLGQETQYF
d_call: NA; v_call: TRBV7-2; j_call: TRBJ1-2; clone_size: once; cdr3_nt: TGTGCCAGCAGACGCGGACAGAACTATGGCTACACCTTC; cdr3_aa: CASRRGQNYGYTF
d_call: NA; v_call: TRBV29-1; j_call: TRBJ1-1; clone_size: few; cdr3_nt: TGCAGCGTTCGTTTATTTCGGGCGACTGAAGCTTTCTTT; cdr3_aa: CSVRLFRATEAFF
d_call: NA; v_call: TRBV5-1; j_call: TRBJ2-2; clone_size: NA; cdr3_nt: TGCGCCAGCAGCTTGGATGGCAGAAGTAACACCGGGGAGCTGTTTTTT; cdr3_aa: CASSLDGRSNTGELFF
d_call: NA; v_call: TRBV7-9; j_call: TRBJ1-2; clone_size: few; cdr3_nt: TGTGCCAGCAGCGACCAACGACGGGCCCAGGCTAACTATGGCTACACCTTC; cdr3_aa: CASSDQRRAQANYGYTF
d_call: NA; v_call: TRBV4-1; j_call: TRBJ1-2; clone_size: NA; cdr3_nt: TGCGCCAGCAGCCAAGATGCGGGAAACTATGGCTACACCTTC; cdr3_aa: CASSQDAGNYGYTF
d_call: NA; v_call: TRBV6-5; j_call: TRBJ2-3; clone_size: NA; cdr3_nt: TGTGCCAGCAGCTTCCAAGGGGGCACAGATACGCAGTATTTT; cdr3_aa: CASSFQGGTDTQYF
d_call: TRBD1; v_call: TRBV5-6; j_call: TRBJ1-2; clone_size: NA; cdr3_nt: TGTGCCAGCAGCCACGACAGGGGCGGCTATGGCTACACCTTC; cdr3_aa: CASSHDRGGYGYTF
d_call: TRBD2; v_call: TRBV30; j_call: TRBJ2-1; clone_size: NA; cdr3_nt: TGTGCCTGGAGTTTACTAGGACTAGCGGGTAGCAATGAGCAGTTCTTC; cdr3_aa: CAWSLLGLAGSNEQFF
d_call: NA; v_call: TRBV19; j_call: TRBJ2-3; clone_size: many; cdr3_nt: TGTGCCAGTAGTATGAACCTCCAGACAGATACGCAGTATTTT; cdr3_aa: CASSMNLQTDTQYF
d_call: NA; v_call: TRBV7-2; j_call: TRBJ2-1; clone_size: NA; cdr3_nt: TGTGCCAGCAGCCAAACCGGGATTATCGACAATGAGCAGTTCTTC; cdr3_aa: CASSQTGIIDNEQFF
d_call: NA; v_call: TRBV19; j_call: TRBJ1-5; clone_size: few; cdr3_nt: TGTGCCAGTGCGACAAGCGGGAATAGCAATCAGCCCCAGCATTTT; cdr3_aa: CASATSGNSNQPQHF